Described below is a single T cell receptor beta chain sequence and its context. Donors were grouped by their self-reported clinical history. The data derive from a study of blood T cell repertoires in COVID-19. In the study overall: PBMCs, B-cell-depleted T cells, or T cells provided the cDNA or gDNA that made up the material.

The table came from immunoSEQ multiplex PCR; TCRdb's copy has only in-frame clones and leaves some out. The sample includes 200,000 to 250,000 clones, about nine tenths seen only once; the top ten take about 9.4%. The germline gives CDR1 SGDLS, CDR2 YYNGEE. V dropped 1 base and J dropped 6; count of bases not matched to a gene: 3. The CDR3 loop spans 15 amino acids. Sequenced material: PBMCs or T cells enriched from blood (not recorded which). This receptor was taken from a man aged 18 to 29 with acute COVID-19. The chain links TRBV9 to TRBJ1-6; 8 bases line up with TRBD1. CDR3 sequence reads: CASSVQGALNSPLHF. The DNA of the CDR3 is TGTGCCAGCAGCGTACAGGGGGCCCTTAATTCACCCCTCCACTTT. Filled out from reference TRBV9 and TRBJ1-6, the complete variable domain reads DSGVTQTPKHLITATGQRVTLRCSPRSGDLSVYWYQQSLDQGLQFLIQYYNGEERAKGNILERFSAQQFPDLHSELNLSSLELGDSALYFCASSVQGALNSPLHFGNGTRLTVT.